The 11 T cell receptor beta chains reported below all come from one sample, sequenced in a study of shared T cell receptors in the human thymus. Sequenced by immunoSEQ multiplex PCR; TCRdb stores in-frame clones only, minus some. This table has about 710,000 clones, roughly 86% appearing once. In addition, the sample was reused for a study of human thymus T cells.

Specimen: thymocytes. The source of these receptors is a boy in the first two years of life with a congenital heart defect.

The genes are TRBV4-1 and TRBJ1-1; no reliable D call. The CDR3 is 13 residues long. Germline values: CDR1 MGHRA, CDR2 YSYEKL. V was cut by 1 base and J by 0 bases, with 3 bases left in between. This CDR3 is CASSQGVNTEAFF. The DNA for the CDR3 is TGCGCCAGCAGCCAAGGAGTGAACACTGAAGCTTTCTTT.

This clone was found once. This chain uses TRBV29-1 with TRBJ1-4; TRBD1 agrees at 8 bases. The CDR3 extends over 12 amino acids. Germline CDR1 is SQVTM and CDR2 is ANQGSEA. With V trimmed by 5 bases and J by 14 bases, 10 bases remained unmatched. This CDR3 reads CSVYGQGGILFF. The CDR3 coding sequence is TGCAGCGTTTATGGACAGGGAGGGATCCTGTTTTTT.

The V and J genes are TRBV15 and TRBJ2-3, with 7 bases identical to TRBD1. The CDR3 loop spans 16 amino acids. V shed 5 bases, J shed 2 bases, and the junction held 10 bases outside the gene matches. Germline V gene lookup returns CDR1 LNHNV and CDR2 YYDKDF (reference sequence). The CDR3 spells CATSSRTGAITDTQYF. The CDR3 coding sequence is TGTGCCACCAGCTCAAGGACAGGAGCTATCACAGATACGCAGTATTTT.

J is TRBJ2-2 and V is TRBV9; TRBD2 aligns across 13 bases. Germline V lookup: CDR1 SGDLS, CDR2 YYNGEE. The V gene end was trimmed by 3 bases and the J gene end by 6 bases; junction bases not matched to a gene: 2. The CDR3 runs to 15 residues. The CDR3 nucleotides read TGTGCCAGCAGCGGTACTAGCGGGAGGGCCGGGGAGCTGTTTTTT. It encodes CASSGTSGRAGELFF.

The sample holds one count of this clone. The rearrangement uses TRBV5-4 and TRBJ2-2; 9 nucleotides line up with TRBD2. The CDR3 covers 16 residues. After removal of 1 base from V and 7 bases from J, the junction contained 8 bases not matched to a gene. Germline V gene sequence: CDR1 SGHNT, CDR2 YYREEE (reference sequence). CDR3 residues: CASSLMGREGRGELFF. The CDR3 DNA reads TGTGCCAGCAGCTTGATGGGGCGGGAGGGCCGCGGGGAGCTGTTTTTT.

The chain is built from TRBV10-3 and TRBJ2-7, with 7 bases matching TRBD2. V lost 6 bases to trimming and J lost 2 bases; unmatched junction nucleotides: 4. This CDR3 region has 13 residues. Germline CDR1 and CDR2: ENHRY and SYGVKD. The CDR3 DNA sequence: TGTGCCATCAGAGCGGGAACCCCCTACGAGCAGTACTTC. The encoded protein is CAIRAGTPYEQYF.

The V and J genes are TRBV27 and TRBJ2-1; TRBD2 agrees at 9 bases. This CDR3 is 15 amino acids long. The junction had 2 bases not matched to a gene; V was cut back by 5 bases and J by 0 bases. The V gene's germline CDR1 is MNHEY and CDR2 SMNVEV (reference sequence). For the CDR3, the DNA is TGTGCCAGCAGTAATAGCGGGAGCTCCTACAATGAGCAGTTCTTC. Residues: CASSNSGSSYNEQFF.

This clone was counted a few times. This chain links TRBV15 with TRBJ1-2; D remains unclear. CDR3 length: 16 amino acids. V lost 1 base and J 4 bases, leaving 16 bases between the germline ends. Germline V lookup: CDR1 LNHNV, CDR2 YYDKDF (reference sequence). The CDR3 here is CATSRVKSGRVYGYTF. The DNA for the CDR3 is TGTGCCACCAGCAGAGTAAAGAGCGGTAGGGTCTATGGCTACACCTTC. Full variable domain (rest looked up from reference TRBV15 and TRBJ1-2): DAMVIQNPRYQVTQFGKPVTLSCSQTLNHNVMYWYQQKSSQAPKLLFHYYDKDFNNEADTPDNFQSRRPNTSFCFLDIRSPGLGDTAMYLCATSRVKSGRVYGYTFGSGTRLTVV.

DNA of the CDR3: TGTGCCAGCAGAGGAGGACAGGGTGGCGCAGATACGCAGTATTTT. Its translation is CASRGGQGGADTQYF. The chain recombines TRBV6-1 with TRBJ2-3; 8 bases are a match to TRBD1. V lost 6 bases to trimming and J lost 4 bases; unmatched junction nucleotides: 9. CDR1 and CDR2 (germline): MNHNS, SASEGT. CDR3 length: 15 amino acids.

The sample holds a few counts of this clone. The CDR3 DNA is TGTGCCAGCAGTTTTGGACTAGCGGGAGGCGAGACCCAGTACTTC. This translates into CASSFGLAGGETQYF. The chain couples TRBV28 to TRBJ2-5; 14 positions match TRBD2. Germline CDR1 and CDR2: MDHEN and SYDVKM. The CDR3 totals 15 residues. V lost 3 bases to trimming and J lost 5 bases; unmatched junction nucleotides: 2.

The gene calls are TRBV11-2 and TRBJ2-7, with TRBD2 identical over 15 bases. CDR3 size: 16 residues. Germline CDR1 and CDR2: SGHAT and FQNNGV. V dropped 5 bases and J dropped 5; count of bases not matched to a gene: 7. In DNA, the CDR3 is TGTGCCAGCAGCCTATACGGGACTAGCGGGAGGCACGAGCAGTACTTC. Translated: CASSLYGTSGRHEQYF.